This entry concerns a single T cell receptor beta chain. The record originates from a study of cytomegalovirus exposure and HLA in healthy donors. PCR involved 60 Vbeta and 13 Jbeta primers. Some clones are missing from TCRdb's copy, which holds only in-frame ones; the method was immunoSEQ multiplex PCR. Here the sample spans around 85,000 clones, about 80% being singletons. The clonotype comes from a woman between 45 and 60 years old in good health and CMV-seropositive. Material for sequencing was PBMCs.

CDR3 in amino acids: CASSVDGATGNTEAFF. The CDR3 DNA follows: TGTGCCAGCAGCGTAGATGGGGCGACAGGGAACACTGAAGCTTTCTTT. The J gene is TRBJ1-1, the V gene TRBV9; D is possibly TRBD1 (6 bases). The length of the CDR3 is 16 residues. V lost 0 bases, J lost 1 base, and 13 bases lay in between. Germline assignment: CDR1 SGDLS and CDR2 YYNGEE.